This T cell receptor (beta chain) was recorded in a study of cytomegalovirus exposure and HLA in healthy donors. Vbeta (60) and Jbeta (13) primers were used in the PCR. Produced via immunoSEQ multiplex PCR; TCRdb's table is partial and in-frame only. In the table there are some 250,000 clones, 82% of which are singletons. Healthy bone marrow donors supplied every sample. Germline V gene lookup returns CDR1 SGHKS and CDR2 YYEKEE (reference sequence). Trimming took 3 bases from V and 6 from J; bases not matched to a gene: 5. The CDR3 length is 15 residues. Study results and limitations: In a later analysis, TCR beta V- and J-gene trimming showed a link to a missense DCLRE1C variant.

Concerning this clone itself: Its antigen is undetermined.

The sequence was collected from a woman in her 40s in good health and CMV-seropositive. Sequencing used PBMCs. This chain connects TRBV5-5 to TRBJ2-1; 11 bases match TRBD2. The CDR3 is CASSSLAGGGNEQFF. The DNA for the CDR3 is TGTGCCAGCAGCTCTCTAGCGGGGGGAGGCAATGAGCAGTTCTTC. Full variable domain (outside the CDR3, taken from reference TRBV5-5 and TRBJ2-1): DAGVTQSPTHLIKTRGQQVTLRCSPISGHKSVSWYQQVLGQGPQFIFQYYEKEERGRGNFPDRFSARQFPNYSSELNVNALLLGDSALYLCASSSLAGGGNEQFFGPGTRLTVL.